The next 7 T cell receptor beta chains were all read from a single sample in a study of OX40 agonist ivuxolimab in advanced cancers. The repertoire was sequenced with immunoSEQ multiplex PCR; TCRdb's copy has only in-frame clones and lacks some. Of around 69,000 clones in the sample, around 90% were seen once. The sequencing here drew on CD4+ or CD8+ T cells sorted from blood, taken in a trial of the OX40 agonist ivuxolimab. These receptors were taken from an adult with an advanced solid tumor such as melanoma, head and neck, liver or kidney cancer.

The chain recombines TRBV5-6 with TRBJ2-7; maybe TRBD1 (6 bases). CDR1 is SGHDT, CDR2 YYEEEE, per germline. This CDR3 contains 14 residues. V dropped 2 bases and J dropped 2 bases, with 11 bases sitting between them. The CDR3 region has the DNA TGTGCCAGCAGCTTTGCGGACAGCACCTACGAGCAGTACTTC. This codes for CASSFADSTYEQYF.

This chain joins TRBV10-1 and TRBJ1-1; D possibly corresponds to TRBD1 (6 bases). This CDR3 is built from 15 residues. Per the germline V gene, CDR1 is WNHNN and CDR2 is SYGVQD (reference sequence). V lost 6 bases, J lost 5 bases, and 19 bases lay in between. The CDR3, as DNA: TGCGCCAGCAGGTCGAACAGGGACGGGAATACTGAAGCTTTCTTT. The encoded protein is CASRSNRDGNTEAFF.

The chain has TRBV9 and TRBJ2-3; 13 bases agree with TRBD2. V trimming: 3 bases; J trimming: 3 bases; junction bases outside the gene matches: 10. The germline CDR1 and CDR2 sequences are SGDLS and YYNGEE. The length of the CDR3 is 18 residues. This CDR3 reads CASSARPLTSGGTDTQYF. The CDR3 nucleotides read TGTGCCAGCAGCGCGAGGCCCCTGACTAGCGGGGGGACAGATACGCAGTATTTT.

The rearrangement joins TRBV5-1 to TRBJ2-7, with D tentatively TRBD1 (6 bases). V lost 2 bases, J lost 4 bases, and 13 bases lay in between. CDR3 size: 14 residues. Germline values: CDR1 SGHRS, CDR2 YFSETQ. CDR3 nucleotide sequence: TGCGCCAGCAGCTTTCCTGGACAGACTTACGAGCAGTACTTC. Translation gives CASSFPGQTYEQYF.

In this sample, this clone turned up once. The genes are TRBV6-6 and TRBJ1-1, with TRBD1 identical over 8 bases. CDR1 is MNHNY and CDR2 is SVGAGI in the germline V gene (reference sequence). V lost 5 bases and J lost 4; bases outside the gene matches: 9. There are 15 residues in the CDR3. CDR3 sequence: CASSGYGQGGTEAFF. The CDR3 bases are TGTGCCAGCAGTGGATACGGACAGGGAGGCACTGAAGCTTTCTTT.

This clone showed up just a few times. This chain connects TRBV10-1 to TRBJ2-5; perhaps TRBD1 as D (6 bases). V lost 2 bases and J lost 4, with 14 bases in between. Germline V gives CDR1 WNHNN, CDR2 SYGVQD (reference sequence). CDR3 length equals 15 residues. CDR3 residues: CASSEAQGPGETQYF. CDR3 sequence (DNA): TGCGCCAGCAGTGAGGCCCAGGGGCCGGGAGAGACCCAGTACTTC.

The chain has TRBV5-6 and TRBJ1-2, with D hard to call. The CDR3 spans 13 residues. Trimming stripped 5 bases from V and 0 bases from J, with 8 bases between. Germline V gene data show CDR1 as SGHDT and CDR2 as YYEEEE. CDR3 sequence: CASSWTSNYGYTF. The CDR3 bases are TGTGCCAGCAGTTGGACGTCTAACTATGGCTACACCTTC.